This TCR beta chain appears in the sequencing data of a study of blood T cells in healthy people across ages. The length of the CDR3 is 13 residues. Germline V CDR1 and CDR2: SNHLY, FYNNEI. With 10 bases clipped from V and 1 base from J, the junction kept 3 bases outside the gene matches. With a J-beta primer mix and a sample-barcoded 5' primer, a second PCR ran roughly 6 to 11 cycles. One entry per CDR3 protein, called by TCRdb with MiXCR from the 5' RACE reads. Of 1.5 million to 2 million distinct CDR3 sequences detected, about 50% appear once; the ten largest clones hold less than 2.5%. This chain connects TRBV2 to TRBJ2-3; 9 bases fit TRBD1. The receptor comes from a woman in her forties in good health. The sample consisted of blood. CDR3 sequence: CAIRTGGTDTQYF. The CDR3, as DNA: TGTGCCATCAGGACAGGGGGCACAGATACGCAGTATTTT.